This TCR beta chain is from a study of circulating tumor DNA in untreated peripheral T-cell lymphoma. Measured with immunoSEQ multiplex PCR; TCRdb has only the in-frame clones, and not every one. This sample has some 7,200 clones, with approximately 62% found just once. Before treatment, baseline tumor tissue was collected for sequencing. The study, taken as a whole, reports: Tumor-specific clonotypes were found in less than 80% of patients.

V lost 3 bases, J lost 5 bases, and 8 bases lay in between. Germline V gene lookup returns CDR1 LNHDA and CDR2 SQIVND (reference sequence). This CDR3 region has 13 residues. Notes on this clone: Its antigen is unknown.

This clonotype was sampled from a human donor with peripheral T-cell lymphoma. The sequencing sample was made of tumor tissue. The chain joins TRBV19 to TRBJ2-1; D uncertain. The DNA for the CDR3 is TGTGCCAGTAGTATTGGAGCAAACAATGAGCAGTTCTTC. As protein: CASSIGANNEQFF.